This T cell receptor (beta chain) stems from a study of blood T cells in healthy people across ages. On this clonotype: Its antigen remains unknown.

Overall study findings and caveats: Naive T cell percentage by flow cytometry tracked strongly with beta diversity.

V lost 7 bases and J 4 bases, leaving 13 bases between the germline ends. Germline V gives CDR1 SEHNR, CDR2 FQNEAQ (reference sequence). The CDR3 has 14 amino acids. A second about 7 to 12 cycle PCR used barcoded and J-beta primers. TCRdb ran MiXCR on the 5' RACE reads and lists one entry per CDR3 protein. The data contain around 620,000 distinct CDR3 sequences, 25% to 30% of them singletons. What was sequenced was blood. The sequence was collected from a woman in her 70s in good health. The rearrangement uses TRBV7-9 and TRBJ1-4; D is unclear. CDR3 residues: CASTTTASNEKLFF. The CDR3 nucleotides read TGTGCCAGCACAACTACTGCAAGTAATGAAAAACTGTTTTTT.